Below, 25 T cell receptor beta chains from the same sample are listed, as sequenced in a study of early stage breast cancer tumors. Sequencing was performed with immunoSEQ multiplex PCR; in TCRdb, only in-frame clones are kept and a portion is missing. Among fewer than 70,000 clones listed, over 65% were seen once. Sequenced input: blood. The receptor source for this set is a person aged 30-39 years with breast cancer.

The chain joins TRBV7-3 to TRBJ1-1; D gene unclear. Germline loops: CDR1 SGHTA, CDR2 FQGTGA. This CDR3 region has 13 residues. Trimming stripped 5 bases from V and 2 bases from J, with 9 bases between. This chain's CDR3 is CASSVQINTEAFF. CDR3 DNA sequence: TGTGCCAGCAGCGTACAGATTAACACTGAAGCTTTCTTT.

This clone was counted a single time. CDR3 protein: CASSSIAGVRETQYF. CDR3 bases: TGTGCCAGCAGTTCGATAGCGGGAGTACGAGAGACCCAGTACTTC. This rearrangement joins TRBV7-9 to TRBJ2-5, with 9 bases that match TRBD2. The CDR3 has 15 residues. Germline loops: CDR1 SEHNR, CDR2 FQNEAQ (reference sequence). After removal of 6 bases from V and 4 bases from J, the junction contained 9 bases not matched to a gene.

The V gene is TRBV4-1, the J gene TRBJ1-2, with 7 positions matching TRBD1. The CDR3 runs to 16 residues. Germline CDR1 is MGHRA and CDR2 is YSYEKL. The trim removed 1 base at V and 0 bases at J, leaving 5 bases unmatched. The DNA for the CDR3 is TGCGCCAGCAGCCAAGGGGGGGACAGTCCTAACTATGGCTACACCTTC. Its translation: CASSQGGDSPNYGYTF.

The rearrangement links TRBV10-1 to TRBJ2-2; weak D call: TRBD2 (6 bases). The CDR3 has 13 amino acids. Germline-derived CDR1 and CDR2 are WNHNN and SYGVQD (reference sequence). V gave up 3 bases and J gave up 6 bases, with 8 bases separating them. CDR3 DNA: TGCGCCAGCAGTGACGGAGGGGCCGGGGAGCTGTTTTTT. Translating it yields CASSDGGAGELFF.

The sample holds a few counts of this clone. The V call is TRBV11-2, the J call TRBJ1-1; D perhaps matches TRBD1 (5 bases). The CDR3 totals 15 residues. Germline lookup yields CDR1 SGHAT and CDR2 FQNNGV. V lost 6 bases, J lost 0 bases, and 14 bases lay in between. The CDR3 here is CASRLAQGVNTEAFF. CDR3 DNA: TGTGCCAGCAGACTAGCCCAGGGTGTGAACACTGAAGCTTTCTTT.

This clone occurred a few times. The V and J genes are TRBV30 and TRBJ2-7, with 9 bases lining up with TRBD1. Trimming cost V 8 bases and J 1 base; bases outside gene matches: 3. The CDR3 sequence is 12 residues long. The V gene's germline CDR1 is GTSNPN and CDR2 SVGIG (reference sequence). The CDR3 here is CAVDRGSYEQYF. The CDR3 coding sequence is TGTGCCGTCGACAGGGGGTCCTACGAGCAGTACTTC. Variable domain in full (rest from reference TRBV30 and TRBJ2-7): SQTIHQWPATLVQPVGSPLSLECTVEGTSNPNLYWYRQAAGRGLQLLFYSVGIGQISSEVPQNLSASRPQDRQFILSSKKLLLSDSGFYLCAVDRGSYEQYFGPGTRLTVT.

The chain couples TRBV20-1 to TRBJ2-3; the D is unclear. The CDR3 has 11 amino acids. V was clipped by 3 bases and J by 3 bases, with 4 bases between them. CDR1 DFQATT and CDR2 SNEGSKA come from the germline V gene (reference sequence). This CDR3 reads CSASQTDTQYF. Written as DNA, the CDR3 is TGCAGTGCTAGCCAAACAGATACGCAGTATTTT.

The chain recombines TRBV5-1 with TRBJ1-2, with D perhaps matching TRBD1 (5 bases). V lost 0 bases to trimming and J lost 3 bases, with 9 bases between them. The CDR3 is made up of 14 amino acids. CDR1 SGHRS and CDR2 YFSETQ come from the germline V gene. The CDR3 coding sequence is TGCGCCAGCAGCTTGGCGCAGGGCCACTATGGCTACACCTTC. Protein product: CASSLAQGHYGYTF.

This chain links TRBV30 with TRBJ1-5, with unresolved D. CDR3 length: 15 residues. Germline V lookup: CDR1 GTSNPN, CDR2 SVGIG (reference sequence). V dropped 4 bases and J dropped 0 bases, with 13 bases sitting between them. CDR3 region: CAWTQDHYSNQPQHF. CDR3 nucleotides: TGTGCCTGGACCCAGGACCATTATAGCAATCAGCCCCAGCATTTT.

This rearrangement joins TRBV30 to TRBJ2-7, with unresolved D. Trimming stripped 0 bases from V and 2 bases from J, with 20 bases between. The germline gives CDR1 GTSNPN, CDR2 SVGIG (reference sequence). The CDR3 is 17 amino acids. The CDR3 reads CAWSVFPLRSRPYEQYF. Written as DNA, the CDR3 is TGTGCCTGGAGTGTATTTCCTCTTCGCTCGCGGCCCTACGAGCAGTACTTC.

The gene calls are TRBV2 and TRBJ1-2; D is unresolved. The germline V gene encodes CDR1 SNHLY and CDR2 FYNNEI. CDR3 length equals 19 residues. Trimming shortened V by 1 base and J by 2 bases, and 23 bases separated the two germline ends. Here the CDR3 DNA reads TGTGCCAGCAGTGAAGGTCCGGGAGTAGGCGTAGGCATAAACTATGGCTACACCTTC. This translates into CASSEGPGVGVGINYGYTF.

The gene calls are TRBV10-3 and TRBJ2-5; 12 bases are a match to TRBD1. This CDR3 is built from 16 residues. Germline V gives CDR1 ENHRY, CDR2 SYGVKD. J lost 5 bases, V lost 5 bases, and 9 bases had no gene match. This CDR3 is CAISLPGQGAGETQYF. As DNA, the CDR3 is TGTGCCATCAGTTTACCGGGACAGGGGGCTGGTGAGACCCAGTACTTC.

This CDR3 reads CASSVAWTDNEQFF. CDR3 nucleotide sequence: TGTGCCAGCAGCGTAGCCTGGACAGACAATGAGCAGTTCTTC. V gene TRBV9 combines with J gene TRBJ2-1; tentative D call: TRBD1 (6 bases). Germline CDR1 is SGDLS and CDR2 is YYNGEE. V was trimmed by 0 bases and J by 5 bases, leaving 9 bases between them. The CDR3 sequence is 14 residues long.

This clone was detected once. The rearrangement joins TRBV19 to TRBJ1-2; 7 bases map to TRBD1. The CDR3 contains 13 residues. V shed 7 bases, J shed 6 bases, and the junction held 8 bases outside the gene matches. CDR1 and CDR2 (germline): LNHDA, SQIVND (reference sequence). The CDR3 reads CASKIQGMDGYTF. The CDR3 DNA reads as TGTGCCAGTAAAATACAGGGGATGGATGGCTACACCTTC.

Here the CDR3 DNA reads TGTGCCACCAGCAGAGATTTAGCGGCAGGGGGTGAGCAGTTCTTC. It yields the protein CATSRDLAAGGEQFF. The rearrangement links TRBV15 to TRBJ2-1; TRBD1 might be the D (7 bases). Trimming stripped 0 bases from V and 9 bases from J, with 15 bases between. This CDR3 is 15 amino acids long. Germline V gene lookup returns CDR1 LNHNV and CDR2 YYDKDF (reference sequence).

The chain recombines TRBV15 with TRBJ2-2, with 7 positions matching TRBD1. CDR1 and CDR2 from the germline V gene are LNHNV and YYDKDF (reference sequence). With V trimmed by 0 bases and J by 5 bases, 12 bases remained unmatched. The CDR3 covers 18 residues. The CDR3 region has the DNA TGTGCCACCAGCAGAGATCGTGAGGGGGCACTAGATACCGGGGAGCTGTTTTTT. Protein sequence: CATSRDREGALDTGELFF.

The rearrangement links TRBV14 to TRBJ2-1; D uncertain. V lost 3 bases to trimming and J lost 7 bases, with 7 bases between them. The germline CDR1 and CDR2 sequences are SGHDN and FVKESK. The CDR3 has 12 amino acids. The CDR3 DNA reads TGTGCCAGCAGCCAGGGGATAAATGAGCAGTTCTTC. Amino acids: CASSQGINEQFF. Supplemented by reference TRBV14 and TRBJ2-1, the full variable domain reads EAGVTQFPSHSVIEKGQTVTLRCDPISGHDNLYWYRRVMGKEIKFLLHFVKESKQDESGMPNNRFLAERTGGTYSTLKVQPAELEDSGVYFCASSQGINEQFFGPGTRLTVL.

CDR3 sequence: CASSQTNRGGVGENTIYF. The CDR3, as DNA: TGTGCCAGCAGCCAAACCAATCGTGGAGGGGTCGGTGAAAACACCATATATTTT. V and J are TRBV4-2 and TRBJ1-3, with D perhaps TRBD1 (5 bases). Looked up from germline, CDR1 is LGHNA and CDR2 is YNFKEQ. This CDR3 is built from 18 residues. Between the trimmed V and J ends, which lost 2 bases and 6 bases, there was a span of 23 bases.

This clone was seen repeatedly, ten times or more. The V and J genes are TRBV5-5 and TRBJ1-1, with D perhaps matching TRBD1 (5 bases). Germline V gene data show CDR1 as SGHKS and CDR2 as YYEKEE (reference sequence). V dropped 6 bases and J dropped 8 bases, with 20 bases sitting between them. The CDR3 runs 14 residues. As DNA, the CDR3 is TGTGCCAGCAACCTGAGAGGGGTGCTAAAGGAAGCTTTCTTT. This codes for CASNLRGVLKEAFF. The whole variable domain, remainder taken from reference TRBV5-5 and TRBJ1-1, is DAGVTQSPTHLIKTRGQQVTLRCSPISGHKSVSWYQQVLGQGPQFIFQYYEKEERGRGNFPDRFSARQFPNYSSELNVNALLLGDSALYLCASNLRGVLKEAFFGQGTRLTVV.

The rearrangement uses TRBV27 and TRBJ2-1, with TRBD2 matching 11 bases. The CDR3 covers 16 residues. The junction had 9 bases not matched to a gene; V was cut back by 5 bases and J by 6 bases. Germline V gene lookup returns CDR1 MNHEY and CDR2 SMNVEV (reference sequence). The CDR3 region is CASSPPPGLAVNEQFF. The DNA for the CDR3 is TGTGCCAGCAGTCCCCCCCCGGGACTAGCGGTCAATGAGCAGTTCTTC.

The rearrangement links TRBV5-1 to TRBJ1-1; TRBD1 aligns across 8 bases. V gave up 4 bases and J gave up 8 bases; unmatched junction bases: 10. The CDR3 has 14 amino acids. Germline V gene data show CDR1 as SGHRS and CDR2 as YFSETQ. The CDR3 DNA reads as TGCGCCAGCAGCCGGGGGACAGGCGCCATGGAAGCTTTCTTT. Its translation: CASSRGTGAMEAFF.

V is TRBV7-3 and J is TRBJ2-7, with 7 bases fitting TRBD2. Unmatched junction bases numbered 7, after V lost 2 bases and J lost 0 bases. CDR3 length: 16 amino acids. The germline V gene encodes CDR1 SGHTA and CDR2 FQGTGA. DNA of the CDR3: TGTGCCAGCAGCTTACACCCGGGAGGCTCCTCCTACGAGCAGTACTTC. Translating it yields CASSLHPGGSSYEQYF.

This clone occurred a few times. This rearrangement joins TRBV5-4 to TRBJ2-7; TRBD2 aligns across 14 bases. The J segment lost 5 bases and the V segment lost 5 bases, leaving 6 bases of the junction unmatched. The germline gives CDR1 SGHNT, CDR2 YYREEE (reference sequence). CDR3 length: 15 residues. CDR3 amino acids: CASRRLAGGLHEQYF. DNA of the CDR3: TGTGCCAGCAGAAGACTAGCGGGAGGGTTACACGAGCAGTACTTC.

The CDR3: CASSSPLGQGNNSPLHF. In DNA form, the CDR3 reads TGTGCCAGCAGCTCCCCGCTCGGACAGGGGAATAATTCACCCCTCCACTTT. The chain couples TRBV11-2 to TRBJ1-6; 9 nucleotides align to TRBD1. Trimming removed 4 bases from V and 5 bases from J; junction bases left unmatched: 9. Germline V gene lookup returns CDR1 SGHAT and CDR2 FQNNGV. The CDR3 runs to 17 residues.

The chain recombines TRBV7-9 with TRBJ2-1, with 9 positions matching TRBD1. V shed 5 bases and J 9 bases; nucleotides not matched to a gene: 11. The germline V gene encodes CDR1 SEHNR and CDR2 FQNEAQ (reference sequence). There are 15 residues in the CDR3. The CDR3 DNA reads as TGTGCCAGCAGCCTGGGACAGGGACTCGTAAGTGAGCAGTTCTTC. It specifies CASSLGQGLVSEQFF.